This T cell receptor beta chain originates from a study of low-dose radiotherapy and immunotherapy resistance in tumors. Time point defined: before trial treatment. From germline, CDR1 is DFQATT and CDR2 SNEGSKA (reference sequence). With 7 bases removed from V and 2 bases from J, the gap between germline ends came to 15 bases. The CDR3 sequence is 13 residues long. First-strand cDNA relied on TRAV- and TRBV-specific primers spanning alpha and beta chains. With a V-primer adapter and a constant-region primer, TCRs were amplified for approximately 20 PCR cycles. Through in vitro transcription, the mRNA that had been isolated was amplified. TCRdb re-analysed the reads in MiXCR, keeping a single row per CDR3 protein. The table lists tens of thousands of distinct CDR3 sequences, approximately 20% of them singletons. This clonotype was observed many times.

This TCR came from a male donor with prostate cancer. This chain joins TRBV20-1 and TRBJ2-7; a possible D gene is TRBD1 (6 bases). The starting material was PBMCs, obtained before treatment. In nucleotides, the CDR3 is TGCAGTGTTAAGCCGGGACATCCCTACGAGCAGTACTTC. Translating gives CSVKPGHPYEQYF.